This entry is about one T cell receptor (beta chain). These data belong to a study of PD-L1 blockade in urothelial cancer. Sequencing was performed with immunoSEQ multiplex PCR; in TCRdb, only in-frame clones are kept and a portion is missing. The sample lists more than 55,000 clones; 81% were seen once. As to time point: pretreatment peripheral blood. Per germline, CDR1 SGHTA and CDR2 FQGNSA. V lost 7 bases and J 4 bases, leaving 11 bases between the germline ends. This CDR3 spans 13 amino acids. The source was PBMCs, collected around atezolizumab (anti-PD-L1) treatment. This TCR derives from a man in his sixties or seventies with urothelial cancer. The chain joins TRBV7-2 to TRBJ2-1; D gene uncertain. The CDR3, as DNA: TGTGCCAGCACCTACTGGCGGTACAATGAGCAGTTCTTC. Encoded protein: CASTYWRYNEQFF. The whole variable domain, remainder taken from reference TRBV7-2 and TRBJ2-1, is GAGVSQSPSNKVTEKGKDVELRCDPISGHTALYWYRQSLGQGLEFLIYFQGNSAPDKSGLPSDRFSAERTGGSVSTLTIQRTQQEDSAVYLCASTYWRYNEQFFGPGTRLTVL.